This T cell receptor (beta chain) derives from a study of blood T cell repertoires in COVID-19. Study-level information: Acute and convalescent COVID-19 samples came from the United States, Italy and Spain.

As handled by the study authors: Reference gene primer amplification gave nucleated cell count estimates. TCRdb's table, derived via immunoSEQ multiplex PCR, lists solely in-frame clones and lacks some. That table is the source of V, J and clone size, and D and trimming were worked out from the DNA. The table includes about 350,000 clones, 87% detected once. CDR1 MNHEY and CDR2 SVGAGI come from the germline V gene. V shed 10 bases and J 5 bases; nucleotides not matched to a gene: 5. The CDR3 runs to 13 residues. Clinical history as reported by participants underpinned cohort assignment. Symptom resolution, clearance, or two negative PCRs marked donors in Cohort 3 as recovered.

Sequenced material: PBMCs or T cells enriched from blood (not recorded which). V is TRBV6-5 and J is TRBJ1-5, with 10 bases fitting TRBD1. This TCR was sampled from a woman in her 30s who had recovered from COVID-19. The CDR3 nucleotides read TGTGCCACTCTCGGGACAGGGGATCAGCCCCAGCATTTT. Its protein is CATLGTGDQPQHF.